This entry concerns a single T cell receptor (beta chain). Its recognized antigen is unknown. No much larger clone exists at a distance of one base, and base qualities are not known. This entry is derived from a study of cytomegalovirus exposure and HLA in healthy donors (TCRdb year 2017). At the level of the whole study: In an earlier analysis of under 600 of the donors, 250 to 300 Gb of sequence data and 120 million or so unique TCR beta sequences from approximately 180 million T cells were reported. An earlier analysis of fewer than 700 of the donors applied high-throughput TCR beta sequencing to assess whether each TCR beta V gene segment acted as functional or pseudogenic. A later genetic analysis used genome-wide SNP genotypes for about 65% of the roughly 700 donors, treating that subset as a discovery cohort. In addition to the first cohort of 650 to 800 subjects, a separate validation cohort of 120 different subjects was used. Rather than using new phenotypic data, the later analysis identified candidate immune exposures from TCR beta sequences and from how often those sequences occurred across donors. About 280 gigabases of sequencing data and around 80 million unique TCR sequences made up an early release that covered under 750 HLA-typed donors. Every discovery cohort repertoire had been produced on one sequencing platform. Donor age, sex, ethnicity and CMV serostatus were collected together with the repertoire data. Of the 398 genotyped donors, about 80% fell in the genetic ancestry cluster associated with self-reported Caucasian donors. On average, roughly 200,000 unique TCR beta nucleotide sequences were sequenced per donor among a few hundred genotyped donors of the cohort, with roughly 18% of those sequences being non-productive. HLA typing included class I and class II loci at four-digit resolution. The study used immunosequencing to profile the T cell repertoires of 670 or so subjects and linked those repertoires to cytomegalovirus serostatus. The study aimed to test whether cataloging public T cell receptors could reveal signatures of past pathogen exposure. The number of donors typed differed by locus, with about 629-640 for A, B, C, DRB1 and DQB1, roughly 520 for DQA1, 600 to 610 for DPA1, and around 430 for DPB1. High-throughput TCR immunosequencing, statistical association of individual TCRs with disease status, and machine learning were combined to predict cytomegalovirus infection status. Roughly five DR-DQ haplotypes were handled as single units for association and clustering because linkage in the cohort was strong. In a later analysis, previously published TCR beta repertoires from more than 500 donors were re-analyzed and high-resolution HLA genotyping was added so that TCR occurrence patterns could be studied. Broad study findings and their caveats: The sequencing pipeline was judged likely to have produced a cluster of highly shared sequence variants as a technical artifact. Because some donors lacked HLA typing at each locus, the association tests relied only on the typed subset. In a later genetic analysis, a missense DCLRE1C variant was associated with V-gene and J-gene trimming of TCR beta chains, and the association was replicated in an independent cohort. A later analysis found that TCR association rates varied across HLA loci, with DRB1 alleles showing the most associated TCRs and HLA-C alleles the fewest. In a later analysis, HLA-associated TCR beta chains showed more clonal expansion and lower generation probabilities than non-associated chains that were equally common. Linkage disequilibrium might explain the correlated functional status among segregating V segments, but an unknown experimental factor could not be ruled out. A total of 150 or so TCR beta chains were listed by the study as associated with cytomegalovirus. An earlier analysis of 587 of the donors showed that most TCR beta V segments appeared in productive rearrangements either about 87% or about 30% of the time, which broadly matched IMGT annotations. Compared with the roughly 700-donor mean, donors in an Asian-associated ancestry cluster had fewer N-insertions in productive TCRs, according to a later genetic analysis. Some IMGT-functional V segments, including TRBV6-2 and TRBV6-3, could not be distinguished by the 87-base-pair reads and were therefore excluded. The authors suggested that the approach could potentially be extended to other disease states and immunological phenotypes. Specific HLA alleles were associated with about 17,000 TCR beta sequences at a false discovery rate of 0.05 in a later analysis. Most CMV-associated TCR beta chains appeared to be HLA-restricted in a later analysis, and the HLA associations seemed to be driven largely by CMV exposure. In vitro tests confirmed that three of the cytomegalovirus-associated TCR beta chains recognize cytomegalovirus antigens. A further reported finding was that TCR beta sequences accurately predicted the HLA-A and HLA-B alleles for most subjects in the first cohort. The earlier analysis of about 600 of the donors excluded over 15 rarely observed V segments, including chromosome 9 orphons, because counts were too low. The cohort was sequenced for TCR beta chains only, and without alpha or paired-chain data the features that could be detected were limited. Presence/absence analyses assumed roughly uniform sequencing depth across donors, an assumption that may not hold. The classifier was reported to diagnose cytomegalovirus status with high specificity and sensitivity in both the original cohort and the validation cohort. Assigning TCR associations to individual alleles was difficult when HLA alleles, especially DR and DQ, strongly co-occurred. The only immune exposure information available for the cohort was CMV serostatus. Most TCR sequences were observed very rarely across donors, whereas some public TCRs were present in many individuals. Several of the top co-occurrence clusters appeared to be linked to parvovirus B19, influenza, CMV and Epstein-Barr virus, according to a later analysis.

Libraries were made using the immunoSEQ multiplex PCR assay. For the multiplex PCR, a mixture combining 60 forward primers for TCR Vbeta segments and 13 reverse primers for TCR Jbeta segments was used. The CDR3 region of rearranged TCR beta genes was amplified from genomic DNA by a multiplex PCR assay. The amplified TCR beta libraries were sequenced on the Illumina HiSeq System as 87-base-pair reads. Under the source paper's analysis protocol: A later analysis counted 75 million to 100 million unique TCR beta chains across the 690 or so repertoires, and roughly 9.9 million of these chains were shared by at least two donors. Raw reads were error-corrected and collapsed into unique sequences by a nearest-neighbor algorithm in which closely related sequences were merged to remove PCR and sequencing errors. V, D and J gene segments were assigned by aligning CDR3 sequences to IMGT reference sequences. For a sequence to be retained, at least a six-nucleotide match to both a V gene segment and a J gene segment was required. A rearrangement was called productive if the CDR3 had no stop codons and remained in frame with V and J, and every other rearrangement was called non-productive. CDR3 was defined by IMGT convention, running from the second conserved V-encoded cysteine to the conserved J-encoded phenylalanine. In an earlier analysis of just under 600 of the donors, sequences lacking an unambiguous match to a single V gene segment were excluded. In an earlier analysis of some 590 of the donors, a V segment was called functional when productive rearrangements were above 56.7%, and segregating when the standard deviation between donors exceeded 5%. A statistical classification framework was built to diagnose cytomegalovirus status from the catalog of TCR beta chain sequences. In a later analysis, TCR nucleotide sequences were compared against IMGT/GENE-DB human TR gene sequences so that V and J genes could be assigned. In a later analysis, CDR3 sequences and most-parsimonious VDJ recombination scenarios were assigned using the TCRdist pipeline. A later analysis defined each TCR beta chain by its CDR3 amino acid sequence plus V-gene family, and excluded reads lacking a unique V-gene family. A later analysis removed roughly 590 highly shared, low-generation-probability nucleotide sequences to deal with suspected cross-contamination and a sequencing artifact. For each public chain, a later analysis derived a clonal expansion index from normalized ranks of inferred template counts within each repertoire. Generation probabilities in a later analysis came from a VDJ recombination model fitted to out-of-frame rearrangements, and those results were checked against IGoR. In a later analysis, TCR-TCR, TCR-HLA and TCR-CMV co-occurrence was scored with hypergeometric tests, and a repertoire-size bias correction was applied to TCR pairs. In a later analysis, false discovery rates were estimated by permuting HLA or CMV assignments 20 times. In a later analysis, co-occurring TCRs were grouped with DBSCAN, and TCRdist sequence similarity was added when clustering was performed within HLA-allele-positive subsets. For co-occurrence clustering, repertoires with fewer than 30,000 or more than 120,000 public chains were excluded, along with four or five repertoires with anomalous nucleotide sharing. TCRdb mirrors the immuneACCESS table, restricted to in-frame sequences. Some clones are absent from its copies; in checked studies, under half trace to an unresolved V gene, and the reason for the others is unknown. The DNA gave D and trimming, while V, J and clone size come from that table. Recorded for this sample are 45,000 to 65,000 clones; roughly 84% of them occurred a single time. The ten largest clones take up around 3.3% of the sample.

In total, 666 healthy bone marrow donors made up the cohort. Cohort members were all nominally healthy when sampled, although unrecorded immune exposures were likely present. The donor was CMV seronegative and belonged to the group of several hundred seronegative cohort members. Every donor gave a peripheral blood sample, and the peripheral blood mononuclear cells from that sample were used for TCR beta sequencing. Genomic DNA extraction from the blood cell samples was performed with the Qiagen DNeasy Blood Extraction Kit. The germline V gene sets CDR1 to MDHEN and CDR2 to SYDVKM. Trimming leaves V shorter by 4 bases and J shorter by 0 bases, with the junction holding 4 bases beyond the gene matches. From cysteine to phenylalanine, the CDR3 is 15 amino acids long. The read is trimmed to its CDR3 DNA, 45 bases read in frame from base 1.

This receptor chain uses TRBV28 and TRBJ1-2, with 8 junctional bases fitting TRBD1. Sample: PBMCs. This clonotype was sampled from a woman between 18 and 29 years old in good health and CMV-seronegative. The DNA reads as follows: TGTGCCAGCAGTTCCGGACAGGGAGCTAACTATGGCTACACCTTC. It is translated as CASSSGQGANYGYTF.